Detailed here is one TCR beta chain. This sample was included in a study of blood T cell repertoires in COVID-19. On the study more broadly: COVID-19 samples from acute and convalescent phases originated in the United States, Italy and Spain. Sample material is recorded as cDNA or gDNA derived from T cells, B-cell-depleted T cells, or PBMCs.

The V end lost 1 base, the J end lost 1 base, and 13 bases lay between the germline ends. Germline V gene data show CDR1 as SGHDN and CDR2 as FVKESK. The CDR3 runs to 16 residues. The data were produced by immunoSEQ multiplex PCR, yet TCRdb's version contains in-frame clones alone and is incomplete. This table holds 200,000 to 300,000 clones, 83% found once. The chain employs TRBV14 and TRBJ1-2; D may be TRBD1 (5 bases). The sample taken for sequencing was peripheral blood. The TCR originated in a human donor in a cohort sampled during active COVID-19. CDR3 sequence: CASSQVPRADNYGYTF. In DNA, the CDR3 is TGTGCCAGCAGCCAAGTTCCCAGGGCAGATAACTATGGCTACACCTTC.